A few counts support the clone carrying this T cell receptor (beta chain). As yet, its antigen is unknown. TCRdb re-called the RT-PCR reads with MiXCR, one entry per CDR3 protein. The sample has about 480,000 distinct CDR3 sequences; 25% are singletons. The data were taken from a study of response to subunit inactivated influenza vaccine. Study-wide points: Authors proposed each seasonal influenza vaccination draws in few new T cells.

Trimming stripped 3 bases from V and 3 bases from J, with 11 bases between. Germline V gene sequence: CDR1 KGHSY, CDR2 FQNENV. This CDR3 is 14 amino acids long. The chain couples TRBV16 to TRBJ1-1; no reliable D call. The sample was CD4+ T cells sorted from PBMCs, taken more than 4 days after vaccination. This TCR was recovered from a man between 50 and 59 years old who received an inactivated influenza vaccine. The chain's CDR3 is CASSQRLGDTEAFF. The CDR3 bases are TGTGCCAGCAGCCAGCGCCTTGGGGACACTGAAGCTTTCTTT. Full variable domain (rest looked up from reference TRBV16 and TRBJ1-1): GEEVAQTPKHLVRGEGQKAKLYCAPIKGHSYVFWYQQVLKNEFKFLISFQNENVFDETGMPKERFSAKCLPNSPCSLEIQATKLEDSAVYFCASSQRLGDTEAFFGQGTRLTVV.